This T cell receptor (beta chain) was observed in a study of blood T cells in healthy people across ages. Using a J-beta primer mix together with a sample-barcoded 5' primer, a second PCR was run for roughly 7 to 11 cycles. Every individual sample yielded 2.5 million or more paired-end reads (each containing CDR3). TCRdb used MiXCR to reprocess the 5' RACE reads, holding one entry per CDR3 protein. The sample contains some 800,000 distinct CDR3 sequences, 40% to 50% of which appear only once. The sequenced sample was blood. This sequence originates from a man aged 55 to 69 in good health.

The CDR3 DNA follows: TGTGCCAGTAGTCTGGATAGCGGGGGGCCTGGGGATGAGCAGTTCTTC. It is translated as CASSLDSGGPGDEQFF. This chain joins TRBV19 and TRBJ2-1; 10 bases agree with TRBD2. CDR1 LNHDA and CDR2 SQIVND come from the germline V gene (reference sequence). The CDR3 runs to 16 residues. V was clipped by 5 bases and J by 8 bases; unmatched bases: 12.